The rows below give T cell receptor beta chains drawn from one sample of a study of OX40 agonist ivuxolimab in advanced cancers. Clones were sequenced by immunoSEQ multiplex PCR, and TCRdb holds only the in-frame ones, with some missing. The table has 30,000 to 40,000 clones, around 80% seen once. The sequenced sample was CD4+ or CD8+ T cells sorted from blood, obtained in a trial of the OX40 agonist ivuxolimab. These receptors originate from an adult with an advanced solid tumor such as melanoma, head and neck, liver or kidney cancer. The CDR3 runs from the conserved cysteine through the conserved F or W. A D gene is named only where the DNA matches it firmly. Size is stated for part of the rows, as once, few or many counts, or as a class when the clone is expanded.

V: TRBV29-1
size: once
J: TRBJ1-5
D: NA
CDR3: CSVGRDTNQPQHF
DNA: TGCAGCGTTGGGCGGGACACCAATCAGCCCCAGCATTTT

V: TRBV30
size: NA
J: TRBJ2-7
D: NA
CDR3: CAWSKLTRENEQYF
DNA: TGTGCCTGGAGTAAACTGACTCGGGAGAACGAGCAGTACTTC

V: TRBV29-1
size: once
J: TRBJ2-7
D: NA
CDR3: CSVEDIGGYEQYF
DNA: TGCAGCGTTGAAGATATCGGGGGTTACGAGCAGTACTTC

V: TRBV5-1
size: NA
J: TRBJ2-7
D: TRBD1
CDR3: CASSSDPGTGGVEQYF
DNA: TGCGCCAGCAGCTCGGACCCCGGGACAGGGGGCGTCGAGCAGTACTTC

V: TRBV28
size: NA
J: TRBJ1-4
D: NA
CDR3: CASSFLEKLFF
DNA: TGTGCCAGCAGTTTCCTTGAAAAACTGTTTTTT

V: TRBV13
size: once
J: TRBJ2-7
D: TRBD2
CDR3: CASSFGGRAPEQYF
DNA: TGTGCCAGCAGCTTTGGCGGGAGGGCCCCCGAGCAGTACTTC

V: TRBV5-1
size: few
J: TRBJ1-1
D: NA
CDR3: CVLLMRHTEAFF
DNA: TGCGTCCTTCTAATGCGGCACACTGAAGCTTTCTTT

V: TRBV10-3
size: once
J: TRBJ2-6
D: TRBD1
CDR3: CAISGQTGTDLYSGANVLTF
DNA: TGTGCCATCAGTGGGCAAACCGGGACAGACCTTTACTCTGGGGCCAACGTCCTGACTTTC

V: TRBV19
size: NA
J: TRBJ1-2
D: NA
CDR3: CASSIDQTQNGYTF
DNA: TGTGCCAGTAGTATAGATCAAACACAGAATGGCTACACCTTC

V: TRBV6-5
size: NA
J: TRBJ2-7
D: TRBD1
CDR3: CASSSPGQGYEQYF
DNA: TGTGCCAGCAGTTCCCCGGGACAGGGCTACGAGCAGTACTTC

V: TRBV11-2
size: NA
J: TRBJ1-1
D: TRBD1
CDR3: CASRLTGAGTEAFF
DNA: TGTGCCAGCAGGCTAACAGGGGCTGGCACTGAAGCTTTCTTT

V: TRBV7-2
size: NA
J: TRBJ1-5
D: TRBD1
CDR3: CASSLSTGGLGGNQPQHF
DNA: TGTGCCAGCAGCTTATCCACAGGGGGCCTAGGTGGCAATCAGCCCCAGCATTTT

V: TRBV19
size: few
J: TRBJ2-7
D: NA
CDR3: CASSSSYEQYF
DNA: TGTGCCAGTAGTTCGTCCTACGAGCAGTACTTC

V: TRBV6-1
size: once
J: TRBJ1-2
D: NA
CDR3: CASSVGTNYGYTF
DNA: TGTGCCAGCAGTGTGGGCACTAACTATGGCTACACCTTC

V: TRBV14
size: NA
J: TRBJ2-3
D: NA
CDR3: CASSQNTDTQYF
DNA: TGTGCCAGCAGCCAAAACACAGATACGCAGTATTTT

V: TRBV25-1
size: once
J: TRBJ1-1
D: NA
CDR3: CASSERQFTEAFF
DNA: TGTGCCAGCAGTGAGCGACAGTTCACTGAAGCTTTCTTT

V: TRBV28
size: NA
J: TRBJ2-7
D: TRBD1
CDR3: CASGPRGRPTYEQYF
DNA: TGTGCCAGCGGCCCCAGGGGGCGTCCCACCTACGAGCAGTACTTC

V: TRBV19
size: few
J: TRBJ1-4
D: NA
CDR3: CASSPGSGSEKLFF
DNA: TGTGCCAGTAGTCCCGGGAGTGGGAGTGAAAAACTGTTTTTT

V: TRBV5-1
size: NA
J: TRBJ2-1
D: TRBD2
CDR3: CASSLGGTSGNNEQFF
DNA: TGCGCCAGCAGCTTGGGGGGGACTAGCGGGAACAATGAGCAGTTCTTC

V: TRBV7-2
size: NA
J: TRBJ2-5
D: NA
CDR3: CASRLWTGRETQYF
DNA: TGTGCCAGCAGACTTTGGACGGGGAGGGAGACCCAGTACTTC

V: TRBV18
size: NA
J: TRBJ2-7
D: NA
CDR3: CASSLTVPSYEQYF
DNA: TGTGCCAGCTCACTGACAGTCCCCTCCTACGAGCAGTACTTC

V: TRBV10-1
size: few
J: TRBJ1-2
D: NA
CDR3: CASREHFPGGARYGYTF
DNA: TGCGCCAGCAGAGAACACTTCCCGGGGGGGGCGCGGTATGGCTACACCTTC